This T cell receptor (beta chain) was profiled in a study of blood T cell repertoires in COVID-19. Only in-frame clones appear in the TCRdb table, and some are missing; sequencing was by immunoSEQ multiplex PCR. The data contain under 300,000 clones, roughly 86% of them singletons. V lost 4 bases and J lost 2; bases outside the gene matches: 0. The CDR3 contains 13 residues. Source material: PBMCs or T cells enriched from blood (not recorded which). The TCR originated in a woman between 25 and 40 years old who had recovered from COVID-19. V and J are TRBV12-3 or TRBV12-4 and TRBJ1-2; TRBD1 matches 8 bases. The CDR3 is CASSSGGNYGYTF. The CDR3 coding sequence is TGTGCCAGCAGTTCAGGGGGCAACTATGGCTACACCTTC.